This T cell receptor (beta chain) was identified during a study of regulatory T cells in long-lasting Graves disease. Through Arm-PCR of CDR3 regions and iRepertoire HTBI primers, TCR beta libraries were built. In TCRdb, the multiplex PCR reads were re-called with MiXCR into one record per CDR3 protein. This sample yields under 700,000 distinct CDR3 sequences, of which about 16% are seen a single time; around 25% belongs to the top ten. This clonotype has only a few counts. Time point in this sample: newly diagnosed GD, antithyroid drugs for less than 3 months. The TCR library used RNA extracted from PBMCs. This CDR3 is 12 amino acids long. CDR1 and CDR2 from the germline V gene are SNHLY and FYNNEI. V lost 10 bases to trimming and J lost 2 bases, with 11 bases between them. The data were also submitted as part of a second study, on T cells in Graves' hyperthyroidism and ophthalmopathy. That work contributes: A model using 13 V-J features told ophthalmopathy apart from stable hyperthyroidism.

This chain connects TRBV2 to TRBJ1-2, with D uncertain. The starting material was peripheral blood mononuclear cells (PBMCs), obtained at new diagnosis, from a patient treated with antithyroid drugs. This clonotype originated in a woman in her forties or fifties with Graves disease. The CDR3 region has the DNA TGTGCCACCCCGCGCGGGAACTATGGCTACACCTTC. Amino acids: CATPRGNYGYTF.